The present T cell receptor (beta chain) was sequenced within a study of OX40 agonist ivuxolimab in advanced cancers. The study's findings and limits: Patients with a partial response at 0.1-3.0 mg/kg had among the lowest clonal expansion.

Turning to this clone: The antigen is unknown.

Data came from immunoSEQ multiplex PCR; TCRdb stores just in-frame clones and leaves some out. Of roughly 67,000 clones listed, roughly 92% are singletons. The CDR3 has 15 amino acids. Trimming removed 0 bases from V and 0 bases from J, with 3 bases in between. Germline V lookup: CDR1 MNHEY, CDR2 SMNVEV (reference sequence). The sequencing used CD4+ or CD8+ T cells sorted from blood, collected in a trial of the OX40 agonist ivuxolimab. V gene TRBV27 combines with J gene TRBJ2-6, with D unclear. The sequence came from an adult with an advanced solid tumor such as melanoma, head and neck, liver or kidney cancer. The CDR3 DNA sequence: TGTGCCAGCAGTTTATCAATCTCTGGGGCCAACGTCCTGACTTTC. Its translation: CASSLSISGANVLTF.